This TCR beta chain was retrieved from a study of low-dose radiotherapy and immunotherapy resistance in tumors. This clonotype has a handful of counts. The time point is: after trial treatment. Described treatment: LDRT plus nivolumab, ipilimumab, low-dose cyclophosphamide and aspirin (RACIN trial). TRAV- and TRBV-specific primers, spanning alpha and beta chains, primed first-strand cDNA. Both a constant-region primer and a V-primer adapter served to amplify TCRs across roughly 22 PCR cycles. TCRdb used MiXCR to reprocess the reads, holding one entry per CDR3 protein. Among some 38,000 distinct CDR3 sequences listed, around 20% were seen once. The V gene's germline CDR1 is SGHRS and CDR2 YFSETQ. The V gene lost 5 bases and the J gene lost 3 bases, with 12 bases spanning the gap. CDR3 length: 13 amino acids.

This TCR came from a female donor with ovarian cancer. The rearrangement joins TRBV5-1 to TRBJ2-7; D uncertain. The input for sequencing was PBMCs, taken after low-dose radiotherapy plus immunotherapy. CDR3 loop: CASRYIGSYEQYF. The CDR3 DNA sequence: TGCGCCAGCAGGTATATCGGCAGCTACGAGCAGTACTTC.